What follows describes a single TCR beta chain. The CDR3 extends over 13 amino acids. With V trimmed by 6 bases and J by 5 bases, 4 bases remained unmatched. CDR1 MNHNS and CDR2 SASEGT come from the germline V gene. This sample is part of a study of technical replicates of blood from a few donors. Assay used: immunoSEQ multiplex PCR; TCRdb lists only in-frame clones, some missing. This table holds about 73,000 clones, roughly nine tenths found once. The chain links TRBV6-1 to TRBJ2-4; 7 nucleotides agree with TRBD1. The sequence was obtained from a human donor in good health. Some clones in this sample may be carry-over from other donors' samples. Sequencing used PBMCs. In DNA, the CDR3 is TGTGCCAGCAGAAACAGGGGACAAAACATTCAGTACTTC. This sequence encodes CASRNRGQNIQYF.